This T cell receptor beta chain was sequenced during a study of CD8+ T cells in alopecia areata. Study observations and caveats: Scalp samples also contribute reads from the resident alphabeta T cells found in normal skin.

Alopecia areata patients provided lesional scalp punch biopsies and peripheral blood, both collected for the study. Cell sorting was applied to PBMCs, and CD4+ and CD8+ T cells were collected. It was cDNA, reverse transcribed from extracted RNA, that served as the sequencing template. This table comes from immunoSEQ multiplex PCR, and its TCRdb copy is limited to in-frame clones, with some not included. This sample has roughly 97,000 clones, with 41% found just once. Trimming at V came to 5 bases and at J to 2 bases, leaving 7 bases not matched to a gene. The CDR3 covers 16 residues. Germline values: CDR1 SGHRS, CDR2 YFSETQ. About this clone itself: Its antigen remains unknown.

The chain has TRBV5-1 and TRBJ1-5, with 10 bases aligning to TRBD1. The receptor was isolated from a human donor with alopecia areata. Sequencing was done on a sample of CD4+ T cells sorted from blood. As DNA, the CDR3 is TGCGCCAGCAGTCCCGGGGACAGGGGTGGCAATCAGCCCCAGCATTTT. The encoded protein is CASSPGDRGGNQPQHF.